This TCR beta chain stems from a study of T cells in localized non-small cell lung cancer. Study-wide results and caveats: Uninvolved adjacent lung showed higher T cell clonality than tumor.

As to this clone: Its antigen is currently unknown.

Only in-frame clones appear in the TCRdb table, and some are missing; sequencing was by immunoSEQ multiplex PCR. The sample lists around 55,000 clones, about 88% occurring once. Germline CDR1 reads SGHNT; CDR2 reads YENEEA. V was clipped by 2 bases and J by 2 bases, with 12 bases between them. This CDR3 spans 16 amino acids. The chain has TRBV11-3 and TRBJ2-2, with D uncertain. This clonotype was obtained from a female donor with stage II lung adenocarcinoma. This material consisted of PBMCs, taken before any cancer treatment. The CDR3: CASSLSTAINTGELFF. DNA of the CDR3: TGTGCCAGCAGCTTATCCACGGCTATTAACACCGGGGAGCTGTTTTTT.